This T cell receptor (beta chain) is drawn from a study of cytomegalovirus exposure and HLA in healthy donors (dated by TCRdb to 2015 to 2018). General notes on the study: According to a later analysis, one platform produced both the 100 to 150 validation repertoires and the 700 or so repertoires of the first cohort. The aim of the study was to test whether cataloging public T cell receptors could identify signatures of past pathogen exposure. In addition to the first cohort of around 670 subjects, a separate validation cohort of approximately 110 different subjects was used. High-throughput TCR immunosequencing, statistical association of individual TCRs with disease status, and machine learning were combined to predict cytomegalovirus infection status. General findings and caveats noted by the study authors: A later analysis found that TCRs clustered in the first cohort also tended to co-occur in the 120 validation repertoires, with 94% of cluster scores above 0. The study gave a list of over 150 TCR beta chains associated with cytomegalovirus. In vitro tests confirmed that a few of the cytomegalovirus-associated TCR beta chains recognize cytomegalovirus antigens. The validation cohort had no HLA typing available for a later analysis, so co-occurrence within that cohort was assessed over all 130 or so repertoires. While some public TCRs were present in many individuals, most TCR sequences turned up only very rarely across donors. The classifier was reported to diagnose cytomegalovirus status with high specificity and sensitivity in both the original and validation cohorts. According to the authors, the approach could potentially be generalized to other disease states and immunological phenotypes.

V loses 0 bases at its end and J loses 4 bases; junction bases beyond the gene matches: 4. Counted from cysteine to phenylalanine, this CDR3 has 15 amino acids. The read is trimmed to its CDR3 DNA, 45 bases read in frame from base 1. As encoded in the germline V gene, CDR1 is SGHTA while CDR2 is FQGNSA. Libraries came from the immunoSEQ multiplex PCR assay. As for how the authors treated the data: A statistical classification framework was developed to diagnose cytomegalovirus status using the catalog of TCR beta chain sequences. The table comes from immuneACCESS by way of TCRdb, which keeps in-frame sequences with V and J called. Part of the clones is missing from these tables; in studies checked, under half for an unresolved V gene and the rest for unknown reasons. V and J calls and clone size are those listed in that table; D and trimming were worked out from the DNA. The sample contains about 110,000 clones, around nine tenths of them found a single time. In total, the top ten clones hold almost 1.5% of the sample.

A word on this clone: The clone's antigen remains unknown. The input lacks base qualities; no much larger clone sits a single base away.

Donors formed part of the validation cohort, which comprised approximately 130 subjects and was distinct from the first cohort of under 850 subjects. Sample: PBMCs. This receptor was obtained from a young woman in good health and CMV-seropositive. The chain is made from TRBV7-2 and TRBJ1-2; 8 middle bases align to TRBD1. In nucleotides, the sequence is TGTGCCAGCAGCTTAGCAGGACAGGGTGGCTATGGCTACACCTTC. Translation gives CASSLAGQGGYGYTF.